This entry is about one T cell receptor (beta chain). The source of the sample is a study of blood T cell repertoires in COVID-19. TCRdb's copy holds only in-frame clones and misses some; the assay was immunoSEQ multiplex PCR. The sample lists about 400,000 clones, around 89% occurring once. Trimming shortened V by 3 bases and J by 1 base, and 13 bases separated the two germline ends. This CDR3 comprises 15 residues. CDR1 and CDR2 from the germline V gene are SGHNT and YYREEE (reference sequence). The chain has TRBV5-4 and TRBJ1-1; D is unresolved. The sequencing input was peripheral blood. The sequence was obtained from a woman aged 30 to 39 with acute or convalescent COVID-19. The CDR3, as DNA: TGTGCCAGCAGCTCCTCTCTAGGAGGGAACACTGAAGCTTTCTTT. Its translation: CASSSSLGGNTEAFF.